This T cell receptor (beta chain) was observed in a study of cytomegalovirus exposure and HLA in healthy donors. Study-level information: Among the approximately 420 donors who were genotyped, about 86% fell in the genetic ancestry cluster that is associated with self-reported Caucasian donors.

60 Vbeta and 13 Jbeta primers were used in PCR. Some clones are missing from TCRdb's copy, which holds only in-frame ones; the method was immunoSEQ multiplex PCR. The table counts 50,000 to 75,000 clones; over 2% lies in the top ten. This CDR3 contains 12 residues. Per germline, CDR1 SGHRS and CDR2 YFSETQ. V gave up 8 bases and J gave up 0 bases, with 7 bases separating them. Participants comprised healthy donors of bone marrow. This clonotype originated in a woman younger than 30 in good health and CMV-seronegative. This rearrangement joins TRBV5-1 to TRBJ2-3, with TRBD1 as a possible D gene (5 bases). The sample was PBMCs. This CDR3 is CASRTSTDTQYF. In nucleotides, the CDR3 is TGCGCCAGTAGGACAAGCACAGATACGCAGTATTTT.